One and the same sample provided the 27 T cell receptor beta chains below, sequenced in a study of shared clonotypes between healthy human individuals. Produced via immunoSEQ multiplex PCR; TCRdb's table is partial and in-frame only. The sample has around 510,000 clones; 90% to 97% are singletons. The specimen sequenced was naive CD4+ T cells sorted from blood. Stated subset: CD45RA+ positively selected. These receptors were taken from a woman in her 30s in good health.

The chain couples TRBV28 to TRBJ2-1; 10 bases align to TRBD1. Germline V gene sequence: CDR1 MDHEN, CDR2 SYDVKM. The J segment lost 6 bases and the V segment lost 4 bases, leaving 9 bases of the junction unmatched. CDR3 length: 16 residues. In nucleotides, the CDR3 is TGTGCCAGCAGTTCTCCCGGGACAGGGGTTCGCAATGAGCAGTTCTTC. Amino acids: CASSSPGTGVRNEQFF.

The chain combines TRBV6-5 with TRBJ2-3; 9 bases are shared with TRBD2. The CDR3 contains 15 residues. The germline gives CDR1 MNHEY, CDR2 SVGAGI. Losses at the gene ends were 6 bases for V and 5 bases for J; bases not matched to a gene: 9. For the CDR3, the DNA is TGTGCCAGCAGGGCGGGAGGGCCCCCGGGAGATACGCAGTATTTT. This codes for CASRAGGPPGDTQYF.

The chain joins TRBV6-5 to TRBJ2-4, with D tentatively TRBD2 (6 bases). The CDR3 totals 15 residues. The germline gives CDR1 MNHEY, CDR2 SVGAGI. V lost 4 bases to trimming and J lost 0 bases, with 10 bases between them. For the CDR3, the DNA is TGTGCCAGCAGTTTTAGCGGCCTAGCCAAAAACATTCAGTACTTC. This sequence encodes CASSFSGLAKNIQYF.

J is TRBJ1-1 and V is TRBV28, with D unresolved. The germline CDR1 and CDR2 sequences are MDHEN and SYDVKM. V gave up 4 bases and J gave up 11 bases, with 8 bases separating them. The CDR3 length is 10 residues. In DNA form, the CDR3 reads TGTGCCAGCAGTTCAGTGAGGGCTTTCTTT. This encodes CASSSVRAFF.

V and J are TRBV20-1 and TRBJ2-7; no definite D call. Germline loops: CDR1 DFQATT, CDR2 SNEGSKA (reference sequence). V was shortened by 3 bases and J by 0 bases, with 3 bases between the two germline ends. The CDR3 consists of 11 residues. The CDR3 DNA reads TGCAGTGCTAGTGACTCCTACGAGCAGTACTTC. It is translated as CSASDSYEQYF.

The rearrangement links TRBV5-1 to TRBJ2-5; no firm D call. This CDR3 comprises 14 residues. Trimming took off 4 bases at V and 2 bases at J, with 12 bases between the two ends. In germline, CDR1 is SGHRS, CDR2 YFSETQ. The CDR3 is CASSTNSIQETQYF. In nucleotides, the CDR3 is TGCGCCAGCAGCACCAACAGCATACAAGAGACCCAGTACTTC.

In nucleotides, the CDR3 is TGTGCCAGCAGTTTAATGGCCGATTCCTACAATGAGCAGTTCTTC. Translated: CASSLMADSYNEQFF. V gene TRBV28 combines with J gene TRBJ2-1, with D unresolved. This CDR3 contains 15 residues. Trimming removed 2 bases at V and 1 base at J, with 9 bases between. Germline lookup yields CDR1 MDHEN and CDR2 SYDVKM.

The chain recombines TRBV19 with TRBJ2-1; 7 bases fit TRBD2. Germline CDR1 and CDR2: LNHDA and SQIVND (reference sequence). The CDR3 extends over 14 amino acids. The trim removed 3 bases at V and 9 bases at J, leaving 8 bases unmatched. CDR3 amino acids: CASSMWEGLGEQFF. CDR3 DNA sequence: TGTGCCAGTAGTATGTGGGAGGGCCTGGGTGAGCAGTTCTTC.

The V and J genes are TRBV19 and TRBJ2-7; unclear D gene. Trimming cost V 3 bases and J 2 bases, with 8 bases left between them. From germline, CDR1 is LNHDA and CDR2 SQIVND (reference sequence). The CDR3 sequence is 13 residues long. For the CDR3, the DNA is TGTGCCAGTAGTATCAGGTTAACCTACGAGCAGTACTTC. Its protein product is CASSIRLTYEQYF. Filled out from reference TRBV19 and TRBJ2-7, the complete variable domain reads DGGITQSPKYLFRKEGQNVTLSCEQNLNHDAMYWYRQDPGQGLRLIYYSQIVNDFQKGDIAEGYSVSREKKESFPLTVTSAQKNPTAFYLCASSIRLTYEQYFGPGTRLTVT.

The J gene is TRBJ2-1, the V gene TRBV11-3; D is uncertain. Trimming left V 1 base short and J 7 bases short, with 11 bases between. Germline CDR1 SGHNT, CDR2 YENEEA. The CDR3 sequence is 14 residues long. The DNA for the CDR3 is TGTGCCAGCAGCTTAGTTCCCGAGGTGAATGAGCAGTTCTTC. Translating it yields CASSLVPEVNEQFF.

The gene calls are TRBV19 and TRBJ1-5; D is unclear. CDR3 length equals 15 residues. Trimming pared 6 bases from V and 0 bases from J, leaving 12 bases between. The V gene's germline CDR1 is LNHDA and CDR2 SQIVND (reference sequence). In DNA, the CDR3 is TGTGCCAGTAGAAGAGCTGTGAATAGCAATCAGCCCCAGCATTTT. Translated: CASRRAVNSNQPQHF.

The V and J genes are TRBV27 and TRBJ2-5; 10 bases map to TRBD1. J gave up 2 bases and V 2 bases, and 2 bases lay outside the gene matches. There are 15 residues in the CDR3. CDR1 and CDR2 from the germline V gene are MNHEY and SMNVEV (reference sequence). The CDR3 DNA follows: TGTGCCAGCAGTTTAAGGGACAGGGGACAAGAGACCCAGTACTTC. Translation: CASSLRDRGQETQYF.

The chain is built from TRBV6-5 and TRBJ2-7, with no clear D. Trimming took 3 bases from V and 5 from J, leaving 14 bases between them. The CDR3 totals 14 residues. Germline loops: CDR1 MNHEY, CDR2 SVGAGI. The CDR3, as DNA: TGTGCCAGCAGTTATACCGACGTTGGCCACGAGCAGTACTTC. Amino acid sequence: CASSYTDVGHEQYF.

The chain has TRBV30 and TRBJ1-1, with 9 nucleotides matching TRBD1. This CDR3 comprises 15 residues. The V and J ends lost 2 bases and 4 bases, in that order; junction bases with no gene match: 8. Germline CDR1 reads GTSNPN; CDR2 reads SVGIG (reference sequence). The CDR3 nucleotides read TGTGCCTGGAGTATCCGGGACAGGGTTGGCACTGAAGCTTTCTTT. Translated: CAWSIRDRVGTEAFF. Drawing the rest from reference TRBV30 and TRBJ1-1, the complete variable domain is SQTIHQWPATLVQPVGSPLSLECTVEGTSNPNLYWYRQAAGRGLQLLFYSVGIGQISSEVPQNLSASRPQDRQFILSSKKLLLSDSGFYLCAWSIRDRVGTEAFFGQGTRLTVV.

This clone appeared a few times. The J gene is TRBJ1-2, the V gene TRBV2; D unresolved. Trimming shortened V by 4 bases and J by 6 bases, and 12 bases separated the two germline ends. The germline CDR1 and CDR2 sequences are SNHLY and FYNNEI. This CDR3 spans 13 amino acids. CDR3 bases: TGTGCCAGCAGTGCGGGCAGATCTAATGGCTACACCTTC. Encoded protein: CASSAGRSNGYTF.

This chain links TRBV5-1 with TRBJ2-7; the D call may be TRBD1 or TRBD2 (5 bases each). CDR3 length equals 14 residues. Looked up from germline, CDR1 is SGHRS and CDR2 is YFSETQ. The ends were cut back, 2 bases at V and 7 bases at J, with 16 bases in the middle. Here the CDR3 reads CASSFTGTPGEQYF. In DNA, the CDR3 is TGCGCCAGCAGCTTTACCGGGACCCCTGGTGAGCAGTACTTC.

V usage is TRBV5-1 and J usage is TRBJ1-2; 8 positions match TRBD1. J lost 3 bases, V lost 4 bases, and 8 bases had no gene match. This CDR3 has 15 residues. Germline CDR1 and CDR2: SGHRS and YFSETQ. Here the CDR3 DNA reads TGCGCCAGCAGCGCGGCAGGGGGCGGCGACTATGGCTACACCTTC. As protein: CASSAAGGGDYGYTF.

V and J are TRBV28 and TRBJ1-4; TRBD1 is a possible D gene (5 bases). V gave up 6 bases and J gave up 8 bases, with 31 bases separating them. The germline gives CDR1 MDHEN, CDR2 SYDVKM. This CDR3 is 19 amino acids long. In DNA form, the CDR3 reads TGTGCCAGCAGCCCCCGTTCCGGCGACTCCAGGGTTTTGCGGGAAAAACTGTTTTTT. Translating it yields CASSPRSGDSRVLREKLFF.

The V and J genes are TRBV4-2 and TRBJ2-1; TRBD2 matches at 8 bases. The germline CDR1 and CDR2 sequences are LGHNA and YNFKEQ. Losses at the gene ends were 1 base for V and 0 bases for J; bases not matched to a gene: 5. The CDR3 totals 17 residues. CDR3 bases: TGTGCCAGCAGCCAAGCCCAAAGCGGGAGCTCCTACAATGAGCAGTTCTTC. It codes for CASSQAQSGSSYNEQFF.

This chain joins TRBV12-5 and TRBJ2-3; D is possibly TRBD1 (5 bases). Germline assignment: CDR1 LGHNT and CDR2 FRNRAP. V was pared by 0 bases and J by 8 bases, with 24 bases between. This CDR3 is built from 18 residues. The CDR3 DNA follows: TGTGCTAGTGGTTTGGTACGTCAGGGCCCGCTGTACTTTGGTACGCAGTATTTT. Its protein is CASGLVRQGPLYFGTQYF. The complete variable domain, with remaining parts taken from reference TRBV12-5 and TRBJ2-3, reads DARVTQTPRHKVTEMGQEVTMRCQPILGHNTVFWYRQTMMQGLELLAYFRNRAPLDDSGMPKDRFSAEMPDATLATLKIQPSEPRDSAVYFCASGLVRQGPLYFGTQYFGPGTRLTVL.

This rearrangement joins TRBV19 to TRBJ2-3; TRBD2 matches 11 bases. The CDR3 is 15 amino acids. Looked up from germline, CDR1 is LNHDA and CDR2 is SQIVND (reference sequence). The trim removed 7 bases at V and 0 bases at J, leaving 3 bases unmatched. CDR3 amino acids: CASTRTSGSTDTQYF. The CDR3 nucleotides read TGTGCCAGTACCCGGACTAGCGGGAGCACAGATACGCAGTATTTT.

This clone was detected once. The same CDR3 also results from other DNA sequences found in this sample. The chain carries TRBV5-1 and TRBJ1-3; D remains ambiguous. CDR3 length: 12 residues. Germline CDR1 is SGHRS and CDR2 is YFSETQ. V was clipped by 4 bases and J by 3 bases, with 5 bases between them. The CDR3 DNA is TGCGCCAGCAGCCTCGGTGGAAACACCATATATTTT. Amino acids: CASSLGGNTIYF. The full variable domain, in which reference TRBV5-1 and TRBJ1-3 provide the parts outside the CDR3, is KAGVTQTPRYLIKTRGQQVTLSCSPISGHRSVSWYQQTPGQGLQFLFEYFSETQRNKGNFPGRFSGRQFSNSRSEMNVSTLELGDSALYLCASSLGGNTIYFGEGSWLTVV.

The rearrangement uses TRBV5-4 and TRBJ2-2; D remains unclear. This CDR3 region has 13 residues. The ends were cut back, 4 bases at V and 7 bases at J, with 11 bases in the middle. Per germline, CDR1 SGHNT and CDR2 YYREEE (reference sequence). CDR3 loop: CASSPKAGGELFF. CDR3 DNA: TGTGCCAGCAGCCCGAAGGCCGGCGGGGAGCTGTTTTTT.

This rearrangement joins TRBV20-1 to TRBJ2-5, with D unclear. This CDR3 spans 11 amino acids. Germline V gene lookup returns CDR1 DFQATT and CDR2 SNEGSKA (reference sequence). Trimming removed 2 bases at V and 7 bases at J, with 8 bases between. This CDR3 reads CSARLEGTQYF. The CDR3, as DNA: TGCAGTGCTAGACTAGAAGGGACCCAGTACTTC.

V is TRBV11-2 and J is TRBJ2-1, with D perhaps TRBD2 (6 bases). Germline V gene sequence: CDR1 SGHAT, CDR2 FQNNGV. The CDR3 totals 15 residues. V was shortened by 2 bases and J by 8 bases, with 16 bases between the two germline ends. The CDR3 is CASSLYAGSLYEQFF. Written as DNA, the CDR3 is TGTGCCAGCAGCTTATATGCGGGAAGTTTGTATGAGCAGTTCTTC.

The J gene is TRBJ2-3, the V gene TRBV6-1; tentatively, D is TRBD2 (6 bases). In germline, CDR1 is MNHNS, CDR2 SASEGT. V lost 6 bases, J lost 2 bases, and 12 bases lay in between. The CDR3 length is 14 residues. In nucleotides, the CDR3 is TGTGCCAGCAGGGGCGGGACCTACACAGATACGCAGTATTTT. This codes for CASRGGTYTDTQYF.

This chain uses TRBV5-1 with TRBJ1-1; D gene uncertain. Per the germline V gene, CDR1 is SGHRS and CDR2 is YFSETQ. V lost 7 bases to trimming and J lost 1 base, with 11 bases between them. The CDR3 has 13 amino acids. As DNA, the CDR3 is TGCGCCAGCTCAGTGTCGGAGAACACTGAAGCTTTCTTT. Protein product: CASSVSENTEAFF. Complete variable domain (other parts from reference TRBV5-1 and TRBJ1-1): KAGVTQTPRYLIKTRGQQVTLSCSPISGHRSVSWYQQTPGQGLQFLFEYFSETQRNKGNFPGRFSGRQFSNSRSEMNVSTLELGDSALYLCASSVSENTEAFFGQGTRLTVV.